The 26 T cell receptor beta chains below all came from one sample that was sequenced in a study of blood T cell repertoires in COVID-19 (dated by TCRdb to between 2020 and 2021). The library was produced with the immunoSEQ multiplex PCR assay. The clones in this table, taken by TCRdb from immuneACCESS, are in-frame only. Not every clone is retained; where verified, under half of the shortfall comes from an unresolved V gene, and the cause of the rest is unknown. Within this sample are over 150,000 clones, with 75% to 90% of them counted one time only. 6% to 6.5% of the sample is taken by the ten largest. The source material was PBMCs or T cells enriched from blood (not recorded which). The receptors shown here come from a man aged 40-49 years who had recovered from COVID-19.

This clone appeared once. The chain combines TRBV27 with TRBJ2-5, with TRBD1 matching over 9 bases. The CDR3 spans 13 residues. Germline assignment: CDR1 MNHEY and CDR2 SMNVEV (reference sequence). V lost 6 bases, J lost 7 bases, and 6 bases stayed unmatched. The CDR3 region has the DNA TGTGCCAGCAGCCTACAGGGGGCGGGGACCCAGTACTTC. This codes for CASSLQGAGTQYF.

The chain combines TRBV5-6 with TRBJ2-3; D gene unclear. Trimming shortened V by 4 bases and J by 0 bases, and 12 bases separated the two germline ends. CDR1 is SGHDT, CDR2 YYEEEE, per germline. This CDR3 region has 15 residues. CDR3 residues: CASSPVGSSTDTQYF. The CDR3 bases are TGTGCCAGCAGCCCGGTGGGCTCTAGCACAGATACGCAGTATTTT.

V and J are TRBV10-3 and TRBJ2-1; 9 nucleotides match TRBD1. The V segment lost 10 bases and the J segment 7 bases; nucleotides outside the gene matches: 14. The germline V gene has CDR1 ENHRY and CDR2 SYGVKD. The CDR3 extends over 15 amino acids. This chain's CDR3 is CATIQGQGLGNEQFF. DNA for the CDR3: TGTGCCACCATACAAGGACAGGGGTTAGGGAATGAGCAGTTCTTC.

The V and J genes are TRBV9 and TRBJ1-2; possibly TRBD1 for D (6 bases). The length of the CDR3 is 17 residues. Germline CDR1 reads SGDLS; CDR2 reads YYNGEE. Trimming shortened V by 0 bases and J by 8 bases, and 23 bases separated the two germline ends. The CDR3 region has the DNA TGTGCCAGCAGCGTAGACGTGACAGGTAGTTCTCTTGGAGGCTACACCTTC. This encodes CASSVDVTGSSLGGYTF.

The V gene is TRBV9, the J gene TRBJ1-2; 8 bases fit TRBD1. Trimming at V came to 0 bases and at J to 10 bases, leaving 11 bases not matched to a gene. The CDR3 is 15 residues long. Germline-derived CDR1 and CDR2 are SGDLS and YYNGEE. The CDR3 bases are TGTGCCAGCAGCGTAGATGACAGGGGTAGGGCTGCCTACACCTTC. Its protein is CASSVDDRGRAAYTF.

This clone has just a few counts. The rearrangement uses TRBV30 and TRBJ1-2, with a tentative D call TRBD1 (6 bases). The V gene's germline CDR1 is GTSNPN and CDR2 SVGIG (reference sequence). This CDR3 region has 14 residues. V was shortened by 3 bases and J by 5 bases, with 16 bases between the two germline ends. Written as DNA, the CDR3 is TGTGCCTGGAGCTGGGGCAGGGGACCGTATGGCTACACCTTC. It specifies CAWSWGRGPYGYTF.

This clone has just a few counts. The chain combines TRBV7-2 with TRBJ1-2; 8 nucleotides line up with TRBD1. The V gene end was trimmed by 4 bases and the J gene end by 8 bases; junction bases not matched to a gene: 12. In germline, CDR1 is SGHTA, CDR2 FQGNSA. The CDR3 is made up of 15 amino acids. For the CDR3, the DNA is TGTGCCAGCAGCTCCGCTGGACAGGGAGTAGGGGGCTACACCTTC. As protein: CASSSAGQGVGGYTF.

V usage is TRBV6-5 and J usage is TRBJ1-5, with D possibly matching TRBD1 (5 bases). CDR1 MNHEY and CDR2 SVGAGI come from the germline V gene. Trimming shortened V by 7 bases and J by 4 bases, and 17 bases separated the two germline ends. The CDR3 contains 15 residues. CDR3 coding DNA: TGTGCCAGCACCCACTCCCGGGACTTTAATCAGCCCCAGCATTTT. It specifies CASTHSRDFNQPQHF.

V gene TRBV6-6 combines with J gene TRBJ1-3; 7 nucleotides align to TRBD1. This CDR3 has 15 residues. Germline CDR1 and CDR2: MNHNY and SVGAGI (reference sequence). V shed 9 bases, J shed 0 bases, and the junction held 8 bases outside the gene matches. The CDR3 loop is CASTGENVSGNTIYF. CDR3 bases: TGTGCCAGTACAGGGGAGAACGTCTCTGGAAACACCATATATTTT.

This chain joins TRBV18 and TRBJ1-2; tentative D call: TRBD1 (5 bases). V lost 5 bases and J lost 8, with 15 bases in between. Germline loops: CDR1 KGHSH, CDR2 LQKENI. CDR3 length: 13 residues. This chain's CDR3 is CASSMGPAIGYTF. The CDR3 bases are TGTGCCAGCTCAATGGGGCCCGCCATCGGCTACACCTTC.

The rearrangement joins TRBV6-5 to TRBJ1-3; D unresolved. The CDR3 runs 14 residues. CDR1 and CDR2 from the germline V gene are MNHEY and SVGAGI. V was pared by 6 bases and J by 4 bases, with 13 bases between. In DNA, the CDR3 is TGTGCCAGCAGAGCGGGTTTTAGGGGAAACACCATATATTTT. This sequence encodes CASRAGFRGNTIYF.

The CDR3 coding sequence is TGTGCCAGCAGCCTAGGACAGTCGAGCTATGGCTACACCTTC. Translated: CASSLGQSSYGYTF. The chain has TRBV11-3 and TRBJ1-2; maybe TRBD1 (6 bases). The CDR3 runs 14 residues. CDR1 is SGHNT and CDR2 is YENEEA in the germline V gene. Trimming shortened V by 5 bases and J by 4 bases, and 14 bases separated the two germline ends.

This clone was counted only a few times. This rearrangement joins TRBV13 to TRBJ2-7; no definite D call. Germline V gives CDR1 PRHDT, CDR2 FYEKMQ (reference sequence). V was pared by 0 bases and J by 3 bases, with 3 bases between. This CDR3 region has 12 residues. The CDR3 DNA reads as TGTGCCAGCAGCTTAGGCGGCTACGAGCAGTACTTC. Protein product: CASSLGGYEQYF.

This clone was observed once. The V gene is TRBV3-1 (or the pseudogene TRBV3-2), the J gene TRBJ1-4; a weak D match, TRBD1 (6 bases). Germline CDR1 and CDR2: LGHDT and YNNKEL (reference sequence). This CDR3 contains 17 residues. Trimming removed 0 bases at V and 7 bases at J, with 18 bases between. This chain's CDR3 is CASSQEGRGPGSEKLFF. CDR3 in DNA: TGTGCCAGCAGCCAAGAGGGCAGGGGCCCCGGTTCTGAAAAACTGTTTTTT.

The rearrangement joins TRBV5-8 to TRBJ1-5, with D tentatively TRBD1 (6 bases). The V gene lost 5 bases and the J gene lost 1 base, with 10 bases spanning the gap. The length of the CDR3 is 14 residues. Germline assignment: CDR1 SGHTS and CDR2 YDEGEE. CDR3 sequence reads: CASRDQGSNQPQHF. The CDR3 DNA reads TGTGCCAGCAGAGACCAGGGGAGCAATCAGCCCCAGCATTTT. Supplemented by reference TRBV5-8 and TRBJ1-5, the full variable domain reads EAGVTQSPTHLIKTRGQQATLRCSPISGHTSVYWYQQALGLGLQFLLWYDEGEERNRGNFPPRFSGRQFPNYSSELNVNALELEDSALYLCASRDQGSNQPQHFGDGTRLSIL.

V is TRBV5-1 and J is TRBJ2-7, with TRBD1 identical over 8 bases. Germline V lookup: CDR1 SGHRS, CDR2 YFSETQ. CDR3 length: 14 residues. V lost 4 bases, J lost 0 bases, and 3 bases stayed unmatched. In nucleotides, the CDR3 is TGCGCCAGCAGCACGGGACAGGCCTCCTACGAGCAGTACTTC. It translates to CASSTGQASYEQYF.

The chain carries TRBV2 and TRBJ1-5; 7 nucleotides agree with TRBD1. Trimming removed 5 bases from V and 6 bases from J; junction bases left unmatched: 4. CDR1 is SNHLY, CDR2 FYNNEI, per germline. This CDR3 has 13 amino acids. The CDR3 sequence: CASSRDRVQPQHF. The CDR3 coding sequence is TGTGCCAGCAGTAGGGACAGAGTTCAGCCCCAGCATTTT.

V gene TRBV7-9 combines with J gene TRBJ2-3, with D unclear. This CDR3 spans 12 amino acids. Germline CDR1 and CDR2: SEHNR and FQNEAQ (reference sequence). Trimming took off 5 bases at V and 8 bases at J, with 11 bases between the two ends. CDR3: CASSVSSVTQYF. The DNA of the CDR3 is TGTGCCAGCAGCGTTAGCTCCGTTACGCAGTATTTT.

This chain links TRBV2 with TRBJ1-4; maybe TRBD1 (6 bases). Germline V gives CDR1 SNHLY, CDR2 FYNNEI. Between the trimmed V and J ends, which lost 1 base and 0 bases, there was a span of 18 bases. The CDR3 contains 19 residues. CDR3 region: CASSEGHRASLATNEKLFF. The CDR3 nucleotides read TGTGCCAGCAGTGAAGGTCACAGGGCAAGCCTTGCAACTAATGAAAAACTGTTTTTT.

The chain combines TRBV7-2 with TRBJ2-7, with 7 positions matching TRBD2. The CDR3 covers 16 residues. V lost 5 bases, J lost 2 bases, and 12 bases stayed unmatched. CDR1 and CDR2 (germline): SGHTA, FQGNSA. CDR3 sequence (DNA): TGTGCCAGCAGCCCCCTGGGGAGGGTAGAGCCCTACGAGCAGTACTTC. Encoded protein: CASSPLGRVEPYEQYF.

This chain links TRBV28 with TRBJ1-2, with TRBD1 matching over 12 bases. This CDR3 is 15 amino acids long. Germline values: CDR1 MDHEN, CDR2 SYDVKM. Unmatched junction bases numbered 9, after V lost 6 bases and J lost 7 bases. This chain's CDR3 is CASSLGGQGARGYTF. The CDR3 region has the DNA TGTGCCAGCAGCCTAGGGGGACAGGGGGCGCGTGGCTACACCTTC.

This chain connects TRBV4-2 to TRBJ1-6; 7 bases agree with TRBD1. CDR1 and CDR2 (germline): LGHNA, YNFKEQ. Germline trimming cut 1 base from V and 10 bases from J; bases unmatched to any gene: 10. The CDR3 consists of 16 residues. Here the CDR3 DNA reads TGTGCCAGCAGCCAAGGCTCAGGGGGTGGCCAATCACCCCTCCACTTT. Its protein is CASSQGSGGGQSPLHF.

This clone came up a few times. The genes are TRBV10-2 and TRBJ1-2, with D perhaps TRBD1 (5 bases). Deletions cut 6 bases from V and 3 bases from J, with 11 bases between. This CDR3 region has 13 residues. Germline V gene lookup returns CDR1 WSHSY and CDR2 SAAADI. This chain's CDR3 is CASSLTVDYGYTF. The CDR3 DNA follows: TGCGCCAGCAGCCTGACAGTGGACTATGGCTACACCTTC.

This chain links TRBV3-1 (or the pseudogene TRBV3-2) with TRBJ2-3, with D possibly being TRBD2 (6 bases). The CDR3 covers 15 residues. The germline gives CDR1 LGHDT, CDR2 YNNKEL (reference sequence). Trimming removed 2 bases at V and 2 bases at J, with 11 bases between. The CDR3 DNA reads TGTGCCAGCAGCCAAAGCGGGTCCAACACAGATACGCAGTATTTT. Protein sequence: CASSQSGSNTDTQYF.

The genes are TRBV2 and TRBJ2-5; D remains unclear. Germline lookup yields CDR1 SNHLY and CDR2 FYNNEI. This CDR3 is built from 13 residues. Trimming stripped 3 bases from V and 0 bases from J, with 5 bases between. In DNA, the CDR3 is TGTGCCAGCAGTGACGTAAACCAAGAGACCCAGTACTTC. It translates to CASSDVNQETQYF.

The DNA for the CDR3 is TGTGCCAGCAGCGTAATGGAGCGGGGAACCACTGAAGCTTTCTTT. Protein: CASSVMERGTTEAFF. The chain is built from TRBV9 and TRBJ1-1, with unresolved D. The V end was cut by 1 base, the J end by 4 bases, with 14 bases between. This CDR3 contains 15 residues. Germline lookup yields CDR1 SGDLS and CDR2 YYNGEE.